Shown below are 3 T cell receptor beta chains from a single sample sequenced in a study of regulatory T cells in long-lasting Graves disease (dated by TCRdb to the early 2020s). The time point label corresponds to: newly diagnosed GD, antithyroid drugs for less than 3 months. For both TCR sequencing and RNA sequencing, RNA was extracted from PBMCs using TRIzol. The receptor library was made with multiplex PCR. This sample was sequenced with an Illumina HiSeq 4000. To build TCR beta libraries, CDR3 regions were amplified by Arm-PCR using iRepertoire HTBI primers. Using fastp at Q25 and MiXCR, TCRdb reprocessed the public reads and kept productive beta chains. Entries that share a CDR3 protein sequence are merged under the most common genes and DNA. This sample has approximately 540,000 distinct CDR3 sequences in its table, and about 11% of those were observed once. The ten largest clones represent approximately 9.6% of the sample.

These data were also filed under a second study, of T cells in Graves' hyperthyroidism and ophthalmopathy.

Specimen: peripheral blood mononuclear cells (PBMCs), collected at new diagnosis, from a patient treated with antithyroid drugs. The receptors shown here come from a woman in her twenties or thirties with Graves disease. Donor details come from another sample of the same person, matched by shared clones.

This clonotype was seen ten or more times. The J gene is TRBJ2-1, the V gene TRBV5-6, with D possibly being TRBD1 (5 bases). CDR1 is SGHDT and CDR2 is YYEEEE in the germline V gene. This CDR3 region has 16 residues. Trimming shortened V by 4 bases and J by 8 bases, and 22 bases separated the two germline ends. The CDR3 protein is CASSRLQEPEFDEQFF. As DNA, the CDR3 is TGTGCCAGCAGCAGGTTACAGGAGCCCGAGTTTGATGAGCAGTTCTTC.

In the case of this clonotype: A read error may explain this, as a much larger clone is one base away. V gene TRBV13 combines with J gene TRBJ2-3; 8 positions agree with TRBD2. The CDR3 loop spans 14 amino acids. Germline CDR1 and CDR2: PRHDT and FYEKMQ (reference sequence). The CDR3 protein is CASSTRTSTDMQYF. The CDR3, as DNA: TGTGCCAGCAGCACTCGGACTAGCACAGATATGCAGTATTTT.

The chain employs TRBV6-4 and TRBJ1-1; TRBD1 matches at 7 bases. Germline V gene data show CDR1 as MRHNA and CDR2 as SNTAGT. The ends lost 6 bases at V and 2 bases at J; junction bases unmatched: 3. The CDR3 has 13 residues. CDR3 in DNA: TGTGCCAGCAGCTGGGACAGCAACACTGAAGCTTTCTTT. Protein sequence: CASSWDSNTEAFF.